The 19 T cell receptor beta chains below were found in one sample sequenced in a study of cytomegalovirus exposure and HLA in healthy donors. Vbeta (60) and Jbeta (13) primers were used in the PCR. Profiling relied on immunoSEQ multiplex PCR, and the TCRdb table lists in-frame clones only, not all of them. In the table there are about 120,000 clones, more than 80% of which are singletons. The sequencing sample was made of PBMCs. These receptor sequences come from a man aged 35 to 55 in good health and CMV-seronegative.

This clone was detected a few times. The CDR3 here is CASSFGTVKGYTF. CDR3 DNA: TGTGCCAGCAGCTTTGGGACAGTTAAAGGCTACACCTTC. The chain has TRBV5-6 and TRBJ1-2; 7 nucleotides match TRBD1. CDR3 length equals 13 residues. The J segment lost 8 bases and the V segment lost 2 bases, leaving 6 bases of the junction unmatched. The germline V gene encodes CDR1 SGHDT and CDR2 YYEEEE. The full variable domain, rest sourced from reference TRBV5-6 and TRBJ1-2, is DAGVTQSPTHLIKTRGQQVTLRCSPKSGHDTVSWYQQALGQGPQFIFQYYEEEERQRGNFPDRFSGHQFPNYSSELNVNALLLGDSALYLCASSFGTVKGYTFGSGTRLTVV.

This clone has only a few counts. J is TRBJ1-2 and V is TRBV7-9, with 7 bases lining up with TRBD1. V lost 5 bases and J lost 8; bases outside the gene matches: 8. CDR1 is SEHNR and CDR2 is FQNEAQ in the germline V gene (reference sequence). The CDR3 length is 13 residues. In DNA, the CDR3 is TGTGCCAGCAGCGGTGACAGGGAGCGCGGCTACACCTTC. It specifies CASSGDRERGYTF.

The gene calls are TRBV19 and TRBJ2-4, with 9 nucleotides matching TRBD1. Germline V lookup: CDR1 LNHDA, CDR2 SQIVND (reference sequence). V dropped 5 bases and J dropped 8; count of bases not matched to a gene: 7. CDR3 length equals 14 residues. Written as DNA, the CDR3 is TGTGCCAGTAGTTCAACAGGGGGCATGGACATTCAGTACTTC. It encodes CASSSTGGMDIQYF. Variable domain in full (rest from reference TRBV19 and TRBJ2-4): DGGITQSPKYLFRKEGQNVTLSCEQNLNHDAMYWYRQDPGQGLRLIYYSQIVNDFQKGDIAEGYSVSREKKESFPLTVTSAQKNPTAFYLCASSSTGGMDIQYFGAGTRLSVL.

The CDR3: CASSGMTSGSWNEQFF. The CDR3 region has the DNA TGTGCCAGCAGCGGCATGACTAGCGGGAGTTGGAATGAGCAGTTCTTC. The chain employs TRBV5-4 and TRBJ2-1; 12 nucleotides match TRBD2. The trim removed 4 bases at V and 7 bases at J, leaving 9 bases unmatched. The germline V gene has CDR1 SGHNT and CDR2 YYREEE (reference sequence). CDR3 length equals 16 residues.

The gene calls are TRBV19 and TRBJ2-1; 7 nucleotides align to TRBD1. The CDR3 spans 15 residues. Germline CDR1 and CDR2: LNHDA and SQIVND (reference sequence). V lost 5 bases, J lost 4 bases, and 8 bases stayed unmatched. The CDR3 spells CASSVGQGVYNEQFF. Here the CDR3 DNA reads TGTGCCAGTAGTGTAGGGCAGGGGGTGTACAATGAGCAGTTCTTC. The full variable domain, in which reference TRBV19 and TRBJ2-1 provide the parts outside the CDR3, is DGGITQSPKYLFRKEGQNVTLSCEQNLNHDAMYWYRQDPGQGLRLIYYSQIVNDFQKGDIAEGYSVSREKKESFPLTVTSAQKNPTAFYLCASSVGQGVYNEQFFGPGTRLTVL.

The gene calls are TRBV13 and TRBJ1-2, with D unclear. Trimming took 8 bases from V and 3 from J, leaving 13 bases between them. Germline V gene lookup returns CDR1 PRHDT and CDR2 FYEKMQ (reference sequence). This CDR3 has 13 residues. The CDR3 nucleotides read TGTGCCAGCTCTCGGGGAGAGGACTATGGCTACACCTTC. This gives the protein CASSRGEDYGYTF. The full variable domain, rest sourced from reference TRBV13 and TRBJ1-2, is AAGVIQSPRHLIKEKRETATLKCYPIPRHDTVYWYQQGPGQDPQFLISFYEKMQSDKGSIPDRFSAQQFSDYHSELNMSSLELGDSALYFCASSRGEDYGYTFGSGTRLTVV.

This chain uses TRBV28 with TRBJ2-7; D is undetermined. This CDR3 comprises 13 residues. Trimming pared 3 bases from V and 6 bases from J, leaving 12 bases between. Germline V gene lookup returns CDR1 MDHEN and CDR2 SYDVKM. CDR3: CASSFPPLSEQYF. The CDR3 nucleotides are TGTGCCAGCAGTTTCCCCCCTCTCTCCGAGCAGTACTTC.

The chain is built from TRBV18 and TRBJ1-1; TRBD1 aligns across 7 bases. The CDR3 has 14 residues. With 1 base clipped from V and 4 bases from J, the junction kept 3 bases outside the gene matches. Germline V gives CDR1 KGHSH, CDR2 LQKENI. The CDR3 sequence: CASSPQGAITEAFF. The CDR3 DNA reads as TGTGCCAGCTCACCACAGGGGGCAATCACTGAAGCTTTCTTT.

The chain employs TRBV15 and TRBJ2-2; 8 bases are a match to TRBD2. Per germline, CDR1 LNHNV and CDR2 YYDKDF (reference sequence). This CDR3 is 17 amino acids long. The V and J ends lost 0 bases and 5 bases, in that order; junction bases with no gene match: 8. The CDR3 region has the DNA TGTGCCACCAGCAGAGATTTATCCAGCGGGAGAACCGGGGAGCTGTTTTTT. Translation gives CATSRDLSSGRTGELFF.

The J gene is TRBJ2-5, the V gene TRBV5-3, with 14 bases fitting TRBD2. TRBV5-3 is known as an ORF, though its function is uncertain. The ends lost 6 bases at V and 6 bases at J; junction bases unmatched: 22. This CDR3 is 20 amino acids long. CDR3 sequence reads: CARTLPGLAGEMPFHQTQYF. The CDR3 region has the DNA TGTGCCAGAACCCTTCCGGGACTAGCGGGAGAAATGCCCTTCCATCAGACCCAGTACTTC.

This rearrangement joins TRBV11-2 to TRBJ2-7; 10 nucleotides align to TRBD1. This CDR3 spans 19 amino acids. The ends lost 5 bases at V and 4 bases at J; junction bases unmatched: 20. CDR1 is SGHAT and CDR2 is FQNNGV in the germline V gene. CDR3 nucleotides: TGTGCCAGCAGCCAAGTCCTCCCCATATCGGGACAGGGGAAATACGAGCAGTACTTC. This sequence encodes CASSQVLPISGQGKYEQYF.

The CDR3, as DNA: TGTGCCAGCAGCCCTCCAGGGTCAGAAAAACTGTTTTTT. This gives the protein CASSPPGSEKLFF. The chain has TRBV6-5 and TRBJ1-4; possibly TRBD1 for D (5 bases). The CDR3 length is 13 residues. Germline V gives CDR1 MNHEY, CDR2 SVGAGI. Trimming pared 6 bases from V and 8 bases from J, leaving 13 bases between.

This clone showed up just a few times. The chain couples TRBV5-6 to TRBJ1-1, with D possibly being TRBD1 (5 bases). V lost 1 base and J lost 7, with 11 bases in between. The CDR3 is made up of 13 amino acids. Per germline, CDR1 SGHDT and CDR2 YYEEEE. CDR3 bases: TGTGCCAGCAGCTTGTTGGTGGGACTTGAAGCTTTCTTT. This translates into CASSLLVGLEAFF.

The genes are TRBV27 and TRBJ2-1, with 9 bases fitting TRBD2. CDR1 is MNHEY, CDR2 SMNVEV, per germline (reference sequence). The V gene end was trimmed by 8 bases and the J gene end by 7 bases; junction bases not matched to a gene: 9. The CDR3 is 14 residues long. CDR3 nucleotides: TGTGCCAGCCAATTAGCGGGAGAGAGGAATGAGCAGTTCTTC. It codes for CASQLAGERNEQFF.

V and J are TRBV29-1 and TRBJ1-2; tentative D call: TRBD1 (5 bases). The germline V and J ends were trimmed by 7 bases and 7 bases, with 16 bases remaining between them. The CDR3 totals 12 residues. The V gene's germline CDR1 is SQVTM and CDR2 ANQGSEA. CDR3 DNA: TGCAGCGCCGAGGTGACAGTGGGTGGCTACACCTTC. Translated: CSAEVTVGGYTF.

This rearrangement joins TRBV7-3 to TRBJ2-2; D gene uncertain. The CDR3 length is 18 residues. The V gene's germline CDR1 is SGHTA and CDR2 FQGTGA. V was clipped by 1 base and J by 2 bases, with 17 bases between them. CDR3 in DNA: TGTGCCAGCAGCTTAAATCACCCGGGTCCTACTAACACCGGGGAGCTGTTTTTT. Its protein product is CASSLNHPGPTNTGELFF.

V usage is TRBV19 and J usage is TRBJ2-4, with TRBD1 matching over 9 bases. V lost 5 bases and J lost 0; bases outside the gene matches: 8. Germline V gives CDR1 LNHDA, CDR2 SQIVND (reference sequence). CDR3 size: 17 residues. Here the CDR3 DNA reads TGTGCCAGTAGTCCAGGGACAGGGCCCCTAGCCAAAAACATTCAGTACTTC. Protein sequence: CASSPGTGPLAKNIQYF.

The rearrangement links TRBV27 to TRBJ2-7; TRBD1 aligns across 7 bases. This CDR3 region has 15 residues. With 3 bases clipped from V and 1 base from J, the junction kept 6 bases outside the gene matches. CDR1 is MNHEY and CDR2 is SMNVEV in the germline V gene (reference sequence). For the CDR3, the DNA is TGTGCCAGCAGTTTGTGGGCAGGGGGATCCTACGAGCAGTACTTC. Translated: CASSLWAGGSYEQYF.

This chain joins TRBV18 and TRBJ2-2, with D possibly being TRBD1 (6 bases). Germline V gene sequence: CDR1 KGHSH, CDR2 LQKENI. This CDR3 has 15 residues. V lost 6 bases and J 4 bases, leaving 15 bases between the germline ends. The CDR3: CASSPGTRLTGELFF. The CDR3 DNA reads TGTGCCAGCTCCCCCGGGACACGTCTCACCGGGGAGCTGTTTTTT.